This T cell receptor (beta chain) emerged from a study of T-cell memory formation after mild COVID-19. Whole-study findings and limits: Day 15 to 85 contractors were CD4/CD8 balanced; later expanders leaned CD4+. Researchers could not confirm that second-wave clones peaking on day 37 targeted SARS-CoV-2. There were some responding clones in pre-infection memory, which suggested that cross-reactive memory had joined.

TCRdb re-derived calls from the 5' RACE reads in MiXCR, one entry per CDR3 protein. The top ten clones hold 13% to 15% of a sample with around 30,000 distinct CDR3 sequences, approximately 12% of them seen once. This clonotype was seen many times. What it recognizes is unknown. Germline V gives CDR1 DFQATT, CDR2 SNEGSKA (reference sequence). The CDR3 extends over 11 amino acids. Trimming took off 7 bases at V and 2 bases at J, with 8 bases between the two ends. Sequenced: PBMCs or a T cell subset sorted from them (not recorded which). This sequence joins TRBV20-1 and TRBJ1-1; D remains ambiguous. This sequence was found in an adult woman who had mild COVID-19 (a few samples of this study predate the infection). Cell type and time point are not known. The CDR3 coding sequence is TGCAGTGTTTGGGAAAACACTGAAGCTTTCTTT. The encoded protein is CSVWENTEAFF.